The 24 T cell receptor beta chains below all came from one sample that was sequenced in a study of T cells in Graves' hyperthyroidism and ophthalmopathy. Amplified regions were TCR beta CDR3 sequences from RNA transcripts. The HTBI primer set was used in a first-round RT-PCR of the TCR CDR3. One entry per CDR3 protein results from TCRdb running MiXCR on the multiplex PCR reads. The sample records 550,000 to 600,000 distinct CDR3 sequences, 16% being singletons. Sequenced: blood. These receptors originate from a woman under 30 with Graves' hyperthyroidism.

This clonotype was recorded many times. V gene TRBV28 combines with J gene TRBJ2-3; D is tentatively TRBD1 or TRBD2 (5 bases each). This CDR3 spans 15 amino acids. Germline V lookup: CDR1 MDHEN, CDR2 SYDVKM. Trimming stripped 2 bases from V and 0 bases from J, with 9 bases between. CDR3 nucleotides: TGTGCCAGCAGTTTAGGGGCTAGCAGCACAGATACGCAGTATTTT. Protein sequence: CASSLGASSTDTQYF.

The rearrangement uses TRBV4-2 and TRBJ1-3; the D is unclear. CDR3 length: 16 residues. V gave up 0 bases and J gave up 0 bases, with 9 bases separating them. Germline loops: CDR1 LGHNA, CDR2 YNFKEQ. CDR3 in DNA: TGTGCCAGCAGCCAAGAATCACGGATCTCTGGAAACACCATATATTTT. Protein sequence: CASSQESRISGNTIYF.

This clonotype has at least ten counts. The chain carries TRBV30 and TRBJ2-7; 9 nucleotides line up with TRBD1. V trimming: 4 bases; J trimming: 6 bases; junction bases outside the gene matches: 4. Germline V gives CDR1 GTSNPN, CDR2 SVGIG (reference sequence). CDR3 size: 12 residues. DNA for the CDR3: TGTGCCTGGACCCTGGGACAGGGCGAGCAGTACTTC. Protein product: CAWTLGQGEQYF.

The sample holds many counts of this clonotype. The CDR3 here is CASSLFETGETQYF. CDR3 nucleotide sequence: TGTGCCAGCAGCTTATTCGAGACAGGGGAGACCCAGTACTTC. The chain has TRBV7-8 and TRBJ2-5; 7 positions agree with TRBD1. This CDR3 is 14 amino acids long. Unmatched junction bases numbered 5, after V lost 2 bases and J lost 5 bases. Germline V lookup: CDR1 SGHVS, CDR2 FQNEAQ.

This sequence joins TRBV12-3 or TRBV12-4 and TRBJ2-5; tentatively, D is TRBD1 (6 bases). The V end lost 5 bases, the J end lost 1 base, and 11 bases lay between the germline ends. The CDR3 is made up of 14 amino acids. Here the CDR3 DNA reads TGTGCCAGCAGTGGACAGCTTCCCCAAGAGACCCAGTACTTC. It codes for CASSGQLPQETQYF.

This chain uses TRBV29-1 with TRBJ1-4; the D is unclear. V was cut by 7 bases and J by 6 bases, with 12 bases left in between. CDR1 and CDR2 from the germline V gene are SQVTM and ANQGSEA. The CDR3 has 12 residues. Here the CDR3 reads CSGMEADEKLFF. CDR3 nucleotide sequence: TGCAGCGGGATGGAGGCGGATGAAAAACTGTTTTTT.

This clonotype was observed a handful of times. The gene calls are TRBV15 and TRBJ1-1; D unclear. V was clipped by 0 bases and J by 0 bases, with 11 bases between them. The CDR3 consists of 16 residues. CDR1 LNHNV and CDR2 YYDKDF come from the germline V gene (reference sequence). CDR3 in amino acids: CATSRESALLNTEAFF. CDR3 sequence (DNA): TGTGCCACCAGCAGAGAATCGGCGCTTTTGAACACTGAAGCTTTCTTT.

This clonotype appeared many times. The chain has TRBV10-2 and TRBJ1-2, with D tentatively TRBD1 (5 bases). Germline V gene sequence: CDR1 WSHSY, CDR2 SAAADI. The CDR3 runs to 13 residues. The V end lost 3 bases, the J end lost 0 bases, and 5 bases lay between the germline ends. CDR3 DNA: TGCGCCAGCAGTGACAGGGCTAACTATGGCTACACCTTC. Protein: CASSDRANYGYTF.

The sample holds many counts of this clonotype. This sequence joins TRBV2 and TRBJ2-7; tentatively, D is TRBD2 (5 bases). The CDR3 consists of 14 residues. The germline V and J ends were trimmed by 8 bases and 3 bases, with 17 bases remaining between them. Germline V gene lookup returns CDR1 SNHLY and CDR2 FYNNEI. This chain's CDR3 is CASSPRETHYEQYF. CDR3 nucleotides: TGTGCCAGCTCCCCCCGGGAAACCCACTACGAGCAGTACTTC. Complete variable domain (other parts from reference TRBV2 and TRBJ2-7): EPEVTQTPSHQVTQMGQEVILRCVPISNHLYFYWYRQILGQKVEFLVSFYNNEISEKSEIFDDQFSVERPDGSNFTLKIRSTKLEDSAMYFCASSPRETHYEQYFGPGTRLTVT.

This chain connects TRBV15 to TRBJ2-7; 8 bases are shared with TRBD1. CDR1 is LNHNV, CDR2 YYDKDF, per germline (reference sequence). This CDR3 has 18 residues. V lost 0 bases, J lost 7 bases, and 17 bases stayed unmatched. DNA of the CDR3: TGTGCCACCAGCAGAGAGGTGTGGGGGACAGGCCTGAGTGAAGAGCAGTACTTC. Translated: CATSREVWGTGLSEEQYF.

This clonotype has a count of ten or more. The chain has TRBV24-1 and TRBJ2-1, with 9 bases lining up with TRBD2. The CDR3 length is 16 residues. The germline V gene has CDR1 KGHDR and CDR2 SFDVKD. V shed 3 bases and J 4 bases; nucleotides not matched to a gene: 6. CDR3 DNA: TGTGCCACCAGTGATCCTACTAGCGGGCCTTACAATGAGCAGTTCTTC. This codes for CATSDPTSGPYNEQFF.

This clonotype was recorded at least ten times. The chain recombines TRBV6-4 with TRBJ2-1; TRBD2 matches 9 bases. This CDR3 is 16 amino acids long. Germline CDR1 is MRHNA and CDR2 is SNTAGT. Unmatched junction bases numbered 2, after V lost 0 bases and J lost 2 bases. CDR3 amino acids: CASSDSAGGPYNEQFF. DNA of the CDR3: TGTGCCAGCAGTGACTCTGCGGGAGGGCCCTACAATGAGCAGTTCTTC.

This CDR3 reads CASSSPDWALGDEQFF. CDR3 nucleotide sequence: TGTGCCAGCAGTTCTCCCGATTGGGCACTTGGGGATGAGCAGTTCTTC. The chain is built from TRBV6-5 and TRBJ2-1; D call uncertain. With 4 bases removed from V and 8 bases from J, the gap between germline ends came to 21 bases. Germline V gives CDR1 MNHEY, CDR2 SVGAGI. The CDR3 extends over 16 amino acids.

This clonotype appeared a few times. The chain couples TRBV27 to TRBJ1-2; D might be TRBD1 (6 bases). The V and J ends lost 4 bases and 8 bases respectively, with 20 bases between them. The germline V gene encodes CDR1 MNHEY and CDR2 SMNVEV (reference sequence). The CDR3 consists of 15 residues. The CDR3 DNA reads TGTGCCAGCAGTTCGCTTAGGACAGAGACTGGCGGCTACACCTTC. Translating gives CASSSLRTETGGYTF.

This clonotype was counted between two and nine times. The chain combines TRBV7-9 with TRBJ2-2, with unresolved D. The germline V and J ends were trimmed by 5 bases and 3 bases, with 16 bases remaining between them. The CDR3 has 16 residues. Germline V lookup: CDR1 SEHNR, CDR2 FQNEAQ (reference sequence). CDR3 coding DNA: TGTGCCAGCAGCCAATTACGGGCCCCTTACACCGGGGAGCTGTTTTTT. The encoded protein is CASSQLRAPYTGELFF.

This clonotype was observed many times. CDR3 sequence (DNA): TGTGCCAGCAGTTTCGGCGGACAGGGGTTTTACTCACCCCTCCACTTT. Its translation: CASSFGGQGFYSPLHF. The chain combines TRBV12-3 or TRBV12-4 with TRBJ1-6; 9 bases map to TRBD1. This CDR3 is 16 amino acids long. The J segment lost 10 bases and the V segment lost 3 bases, leaving 10 bases of the junction unmatched.

The chain has TRBV20-1 and TRBJ2-1, with D perhaps assigned TRBD1 or TRBD2 (7 bases each). Germline V gene lookup returns CDR1 DFQATT and CDR2 SNEGSKA (reference sequence). Trimming shortened V by 0 bases and J by 1 base, and 22 bases separated the two germline ends. There are 19 residues in the CDR3. The CDR3 spells CSARDRSRGLAVSYNEQFF. The CDR3 nucleotides are TGCAGTGCTAGAGATCGATCGAGGGGGCTAGCGGTTTCCTACAATGAGCAGTTCTTC.

This clonotype was observed a few times. The rearrangement joins TRBV15 to TRBJ2-2; 8 bases are a match to TRBD1. V shed 3 bases, J shed 5 bases, and the junction held 5 bases outside the gene matches. The CDR3 loop spans 15 amino acids. Germline V lookup: CDR1 LNHNV, CDR2 YYDKDF (reference sequence). The CDR3 loop reads CATSRSGGDTGELFF. The CDR3, as DNA: TGTGCCACCAGCAGGTCAGGGGGCGATACCGGGGAGCTGTTTTTT.

The V gene is TRBV12-3 or TRBV12-4, the J gene TRBJ2-3; 14 bases line up with TRBD2. The CDR3 is 18 residues long. After removal of 6 bases from V and 4 bases from J, the junction contained 12 bases not matched to a gene. This CDR3 reads CASSPGLAGGASPDTQYF. CDR3 DNA: TGTGCCAGCAGCCCTGGACTAGCGGGGGGCGCTAGCCCAGATACGCAGTATTTT.

CDR3 coding DNA: TGTGCCAGCAGGCCAATGTGCCATCAGCCCCAGCATTTT. Amino acids: CASRPMCHQPQHF. The V and J genes are TRBV5-7 and TRBJ1-5; D call uncertain. TRBV5-7 falls under the ORF class, with uncertain function. CDR3 length equals 13 residues. The V gene lost 5 bases and the J gene lost 5 bases, with 11 bases spanning the gap.

This clonotype was seen ten or more times. The rearrangement joins TRBV7-3 to TRBJ2-5; D unresolved. Between the trimmed V and J ends, which lost 5 bases and 4 bases, there was a span of 11 bases. The CDR3 has 13 residues. Looked up from germline, CDR1 is SGHTA and CDR2 is FQGTGA. CDR3 loop: CASSQQVGETQYF. In nucleotides, the CDR3 is TGTGCCAGCAGCCAGCAGGTGGGAGAGACCCAGTACTTC.

The sample holds a few counts of this clonotype. The chain links TRBV12-3 or TRBV12-4 to TRBJ1-3; unclear D gene. The length of the CDR3 is 15 residues. V gave up 5 bases and J gave up 0 bases, with 11 bases separating them. DNA of the CDR3: TGTGCCAGCAGTCCGGAGGTGGGCTCTGGAAACACCATATATTTT. It specifies CASSPEVGSGNTIYF.

This sequence joins TRBV25-1 and TRBJ2-5, with 10 bases matching TRBD2. The CDR3 is made up of 18 amino acids. Germline V gene sequence: CDR1 MGHDK, CDR2 SYGVNS. V lost 2 bases, J lost 3 bases, and 12 bases stayed unmatched. As DNA, the CDR3 is TGTGCCAGCAGTGAAGGGGCTAGCGGGAGTGTAACAGAAGAGACCCAGTACTTC. Encoded protein: CASSEGASGSVTEETQYF. The variable domain in full, with the rest retrieved from reference TRBV25-1 and TRBJ2-5, is EADIYQTPRYLVIGTGKKITLECSQTMGHDKMYWYQQDPGMELHLIHYSYGVNSTEKGDLSSESTVSRIRTEHFPLTLESARPSHTSQYLCASSEGASGSVTEETQYFGPGTRLLVL.

The chain joins TRBV5-1 to TRBJ1-1; D is possibly TRBD1 (6 bases). The CDR3 has 15 amino acids. V was cut by 2 bases and J by 1 base, with 12 bases left in between. CDR1 SGHRS and CDR2 YFSETQ come from the germline V gene. CDR3 protein: CASSFQQGKNTEAFF. The CDR3 DNA follows: TGCGCCAGCAGCTTTCAACAGGGAAAGAACACTGAAGCTTTCTTT.